These 25 T cell receptor beta chains came from one sample sequenced in a study of cytotoxic CD8 clonotypes in ibrutinib-treated CLL. The data were produced by immunoSEQ multiplex PCR, yet TCRdb's version contains in-frame clones alone and is incomplete. Of hundreds of thousands of clones detected, roughly 70% appear once; the ten largest clones hold approximately 15%. This sample comprised PBMCs, obtained after 24 months of ibrutinib treatment. Source of these receptors: a human donor with chronic lymphocytic leukemia.

The V gene is TRBV30, the J gene TRBJ2-5; tentatively, D is TRBD1 (6 bases). Germline V gene lookup returns CDR1 GTSNPN and CDR2 SVGIG (reference sequence). The CDR3 is 12 residues long. V lost 0 bases to trimming and J lost 5 bases, with 7 bases between them. The CDR3 region is CAWSVQGETQYF. The CDR3 bases are TGTGCCTGGAGTGTTCAGGGGGAGACCCAGTACTTC.

This chain connects TRBV27 to TRBJ1-5; a weak D match, TRBD1 (6 bases). V lost 5 bases and J lost 2, with 13 bases in between. Germline V gene data show CDR1 as MNHEY and CDR2 as SMNVEV (reference sequence). This CDR3 has 15 residues. In DNA form, the CDR3 reads TGTGCCAGCAGTGCCGGGGGCGCCGGCAATCAGCCCCAGCATTTT. This codes for CASSAGGAGNQPQHF.

This sequence joins TRBV10-1 and TRBJ2-1; perhaps D is TRBD1 or TRBD2 (5 bases each). Trimming stripped 6 bases from V and 5 bases from J, with 20 bases between. Germline CDR1 WNHNN, CDR2 SYGVQD (reference sequence). This CDR3 has 16 residues. CDR3 DNA: TGCGCCAGCAGCGCTAGAATCGGGACCGGGGACAATGAGCAGTTCTTC. Its protein is CASSARIGTGDNEQFF.

CDR3: CSVERGDNEQFF. In DNA, the CDR3 is TGCAGCGTTGAACGGGGGGACAATGAGCAGTTCTTC. The gene calls are TRBV29-1 and TRBJ2-1, with 7 positions matching TRBD2. Germline V gives CDR1 SQVTM, CDR2 ANQGSEA. Unmatched junction bases numbered 0, after V lost 2 bases and J lost 5 bases. The CDR3 is 12 residues long.

This clone was recorded a few times. The J gene is TRBJ2-1, the V gene TRBV6-1, with 11 bases matching TRBD2. Per the germline V gene, CDR1 is MNHNS and CDR2 is SASEGT. The CDR3 has 15 amino acids. J lost 4 bases, V lost 7 bases, and 6 bases had no gene match. CDR3 DNA sequence: TGTGCCAGCACCCCGACTAGCGGGGAATACAATGAGCAGTTCTTC. Translated, it gives CASTPTSGEYNEQFF.

This clone has a handful of counts. This chain connects TRBV6-5 to TRBJ2-7; 11 nucleotides agree with TRBD2. The CDR3 has 15 residues. The J segment lost 2 bases and the V segment lost 4 bases, leaving 4 bases of the junction unmatched. The V gene's germline CDR1 is MNHEY and CDR2 SVGAGI. DNA for the CDR3: TGTGCCAGCAGTTCCGGGACTAGCGGCACCTACGAGCAGTACTTC. Its protein is CASSSGTSGTYEQYF.

V gene TRBV7-9 combines with J gene TRBJ2-1; D gene uncertain. The V gene lost 5 bases and the J gene lost 8 bases, with 16 bases spanning the gap. In germline, CDR1 is SEHNR, CDR2 FQNEAQ (reference sequence). CDR3 length: 14 residues. CDR3 region: CASSLLDPDDEQFF. DNA for the CDR3: TGTGCCAGCAGCCTGCTTGACCCGGACGATGAGCAGTTCTTC.

This chain links TRBV6-1 with TRBJ2-7, with 11 bases aligning to TRBD2. J lost 3 bases, V lost 5 bases, and 6 bases had no gene match. This CDR3 contains 15 residues. CDR1 is MNHNS and CDR2 is SASEGT in the germline V gene. CDR3 residues: CASSLLLAGDYEQYF. CDR3 nucleotide sequence: TGTGCCAGCAGTCTTTTACTAGCGGGAGACTACGAGCAGTACTTC.

This clone has only one observation. The chain couples TRBV7-9 to TRBJ1-3; D gene uncertain. CDR1 and CDR2 from the germline V gene are SEHNR and FQNEAQ (reference sequence). This CDR3 region has 16 residues. V was pared by 2 bases and J by 0 bases, with 11 bases between. The CDR3 DNA reads as TGTGCCAGCAGCTTAATCGGGGAGCCCTCTGGAAACACCATATATTTT. The encoded protein is CASSLIGEPSGNTIYF.

This chain joins TRBV9 and TRBJ2-3; D gene ambiguous. Germline V gene data show CDR1 as SGDLS and CDR2 as YYNGEE. V was shortened by 3 bases and J by 2 bases, with 4 bases between the two germline ends. This CDR3 has 12 amino acids. Here the CDR3 reads CASSAFTDTQYF. The CDR3 DNA is TGTGCCAGCAGCGCCTTCACAGATACGCAGTATTTT. The full variable domain, with the rest looked up from reference TRBV9 and TRBJ2-3, is DSGVTQTPKHLITATGQRVTLRCSPRSGDLSVYWYQQSLDQGLQFLIQYYNGEERAKGNILERFSAQQFPDLHSELNLSSLELGDSALYFCASSAFTDTQYFGPGTRLTVL.

This chain uses TRBV10-3 with TRBJ2-1; D ambiguous. CDR1 ENHRY and CDR2 SYGVKD come from the germline V gene. The CDR3 covers 15 residues. V was clipped by 10 bases and J by 6 bases, with 22 bases between them. The CDR3: CATAWGQVDRNEQFF. The DNA of the CDR3 is TGTGCCACCGCGTGGGGTCAAGTGGACCGCAATGAGCAGTTCTTC.

The CDR3 bases are TGTGCCAGCAGTCCAACTAGCGGGAGGTCGGAGACCCAGTACTTC. Translating gives CASSPTSGRSETQYF. This chain joins TRBV27 and TRBJ2-5; TRBD2 matches at 12 bases. V was pared by 5 bases and J by 5 bases, with 6 bases of the junction left unmatched. The CDR3 is 15 amino acids. The germline CDR1 and CDR2 sequences are MNHEY and SMNVEV (reference sequence).

This clone was picked up one time. This chain connects TRBV20-1 to TRBJ2-2; D remains ambiguous. V lost 6 bases and J lost 2, with 4 bases in between. This CDR3 has 11 amino acids. The germline CDR1 and CDR2 sequences are DFQATT and SNEGSKA (reference sequence). In DNA, the CDR3 is TGCAGTGCCCGAAACACCGGGGAGCTGTTTTTT. Translated: CSARNTGELFF.

This clone was counted only a few times. The chain recombines TRBV15 with TRBJ1-2; D is undetermined. With 5 bases removed from V and 8 bases from J, the gap between germline ends came to 21 bases. The CDR3 is 15 amino acids. CDR1 and CDR2 from the germline V gene are LNHNV and YYDKDF (reference sequence). In DNA form, the CDR3 reads TGTGCCACCAGCCGAAGACGGGAGGCGTTGGACGGCTACACCTTC. This codes for CATSRRREALDGYTF.

The gene calls are TRBV11-2 and TRBJ1-1; 7 bases match TRBD1. With 5 bases clipped from V and 8 bases from J, the junction kept 11 bases outside the gene matches. The CDR3 is 14 amino acids. CDR1 and CDR2 from the germline V gene are SGHAT and FQNNGV. CDR3 sequence reads: CASSETTGYPEAFF. The DNA for the CDR3 is TGTGCCAGCAGCGAGACGACAGGGTATCCCGAAGCTTTCTTT.

The CDR3 here is CASSEVDGDPGGNIQYF. As DNA, the CDR3 is TGTGCCAGCAGTGAAGTGGACGGGGACCCTGGAGGAAACATTCAGTACTTC. The chain couples TRBV25-1 to TRBJ2-4, with D perhaps given as TRBD1 or TRBD2 (5 bases each). The V gene's germline CDR1 is MGHDK and CDR2 SYGVNS. The length of the CDR3 is 17 residues. V dropped 2 bases and J dropped 6 bases, with 20 bases sitting between them.

This clone was counted only a few times. This rearrangement joins TRBV28 to TRBJ2-1; perhaps TRBD2 as D (6 bases). V lost 3 bases and J 7 bases, leaving 10 bases between the germline ends. CDR1 MDHEN and CDR2 SYDVKM come from the germline V gene. CDR3 size: 13 residues. CDR3 in DNA: TGTGCCAGCAGTTTGCGGGACTTTAATGAGCAGTTCTTC. This encodes CASSLRDFNEQFF.

The chain uses TRBV10-3 and TRBJ1-2, with D uncertain. V lost 6 bases to trimming and J lost 3 bases, with 11 bases between them. Germline CDR1 ENHRY, CDR2 SYGVKD. The CDR3 runs 13 residues. The CDR3 coding sequence is TGTGCCATCAGACAGTTTAGTGACTATGGCTACACCTTC. Translation: CAIRQFSDYGYTF.

V is TRBV27 and J is TRBJ2-5, with D perhaps TRBD2 (5 bases). V was pared by 2 bases and J by 5 bases, with 15 bases between. Germline V lookup: CDR1 MNHEY, CDR2 SMNVEV (reference sequence). The CDR3 consists of 15 residues. CDR3 bases: TGTGCCAGCAGTTTAGCCTCCTACCCGGGGGAGACCCAGTACTTC. Protein product: CASSLASYPGETQYF.

The rearrangement joins TRBV28 to TRBJ2-7; a weak D match, TRBD2 (6 bases). The germline V gene encodes CDR1 MDHEN and CDR2 SYDVKM. This CDR3 contains 14 residues. V was trimmed by 3 bases and J by 2 bases, leaving 11 bases between them. DNA of the CDR3: TGTGCCAGCAGTTTTTTGGGGGGTCCCTACGAGCAGTACTTC. This gives the protein CASSFLGGPYEQYF.

CDR3 region: CTSSQERTGGSYNEQFF. The CDR3 DNA reads TGCACCAGCAGCCAAGAAAGGACAGGGGGCTCCTACAATGAGCAGTTCTTC. The chain is built from TRBV1 and TRBJ2-1; the tabulated D call, TRBD1, remains unverified against the DNA. TRBV1 is reported as a pseudogene. The CDR3 is 17 amino acids.

The table lists this clone with a few counts. The chain uses TRBV5-1 and TRBJ1-1; the D gene is possibly TRBD1 (5 bases). This CDR3 is built from 13 residues. The germline V gene encodes CDR1 SGHRS and CDR2 YFSETQ. Trimming removed 4 bases from V and 1 base from J, with 8 bases in between. The CDR3 region has the DNA TGCGCCAGCAGCGCACAGGAGAACACTGAAGCTTTCTTT. It yields the protein CASSAQENTEAFF.

The chain carries TRBV19 and TRBJ2-7, with D perhaps matching TRBD1 or TRBD2 (5 bases each). V lost 7 bases to trimming and J lost 3 bases, with 16 bases between them. The CDR3 totals 14 residues. CDR1 LNHDA and CDR2 SQIVND come from the germline V gene (reference sequence). CDR3 region: CASKPGPTNYEQYF. CDR3 in DNA: TGTGCCAGTAAGCCGGGACCAACCAACTACGAGCAGTACTTC.

This clone was detected once. The V and J genes are TRBV6-5 and TRBJ2-1; unclear D gene. The CDR3 has 13 residues. CDR1 MNHEY and CDR2 SVGAGI come from the germline V gene. V lost 6 bases, J lost 6 bases, and 12 bases lay in between. Here the CDR3 reads CASRPLSINEQFF. DNA of the CDR3: TGTGCCAGCAGGCCCCTAAGTATCAATGAGCAGTTCTTC.

The V and J genes are TRBV2 and TRBJ2-7, with 11 bases fitting TRBD2. There are 15 residues in the CDR3. From germline, CDR1 is SNHLY and CDR2 FYNNEI. V lost 7 bases and J lost 1; bases outside the gene matches: 6. CDR3 DNA: TGTGCCAGCATGGGGACTAGCGGAAGTTCCTACGAGCAGTACTTC. It codes for CASMGTSGSSYEQYF. Using reference TRBV2 and TRBJ2-7 for the parts outside the CDR3, the full variable domain is EPEVTQTPSHQVTQMGQEVILRCVPISNHLYFYWYRQILGQKVEFLVSFYNNEISEKSEIFDDQFSVERPDGSNFTLKIRSTKLEDSAMYFCASMGTSGSSYEQYFGPGTRLTVT.